A single sample is the source of the 8 T cell receptor beta chains below, sequenced in a study of blood T cell repertoires in COVID-19. Method: immunoSEQ multiplex PCR; TCRdb's copy keeps in-frame clones and lacks some. The table lists about 70,000 clones, around 88% of them singletons. Material: peripheral blood. The receptors originated from a man aged 35-49 years with COVID-19, enrolled during active disease.

The rearrangement uses TRBV29-1 and TRBJ1-1; D not certain. The CDR3 totals 11 residues. Germline lookup yields CDR1 SQVTM and CDR2 ANQGSEA. Trimming removed 2 bases at V and 13 bases at J, with 14 bases between. The CDR3 sequence is CSVELAVVNFF. CDR3 sequence (DNA): TGCAGCGTTGAACTGGCTGTCGTTAATTTCTTT.

The genes are TRBV20-1 and TRBJ1-2, with 7 bases that match TRBD1. Germline CDR1 and CDR2: DFQATT and SNEGSKA (reference sequence). V lost 6 bases to trimming and J lost 6 bases; unmatched junction nucleotides: 4. The CDR3 sequence is 11 residues long. The CDR3 DNA follows: TGCAGTGCGACAGGGCTGGATGGCTACACCTTC. Translated, it gives CSATGLDGYTF.

The genes are TRBV5-5 and TRBJ2-1, with 7 nucleotides matching TRBD1. Germline V gene lookup returns CDR1 SGHKS and CDR2 YYEKEE (reference sequence). J was trimmed by 4 bases and V by 1 base; bases with no gene match: 8. This CDR3 has 16 amino acids. The CDR3 region is CASSLSQGGYYNEQFF. Here the CDR3 DNA reads TGTGCCAGCAGCTTGTCACAAGGGGGCTATTACAATGAGCAGTTCTTC.

The chain joins TRBV6-4 to TRBJ1-2; 8 bases align to TRBD1. Per germline, CDR1 MRHNA and CDR2 SNTAGT. Trimming at V came to 4 bases and at J to 3 bases, leaving 1 base not matched to a gene. This CDR3 is 13 amino acids long. The CDR3 region is CASSAGGDYGYTF. The CDR3 DNA is TGTGCCAGCAGTGCAGGGGGCGACTATGGCTACACCTTC.

The chain couples TRBV5-6 to TRBJ1-2, with D perhaps matching TRBD1 (6 bases). The V gene lost 1 base and the J gene lost 5 bases, with 15 bases spanning the gap. The germline V gene has CDR1 SGHDT and CDR2 YYEEEE. The CDR3 consists of 15 residues. DNA for the CDR3: TGTGCCAGCAGCTTGTCTGAAGGGGGAACGTATGGCTACACCTTC. Protein: CASSLSEGGTYGYTF.

CDR3 sequence: CASSKSGQGSEKLFF. The CDR3 region has the DNA TGTGCCAGCTCAAAATCGGGACAGGGGAGCGAAAAACTGTTTTTT. This chain uses TRBV18 with TRBJ1-4, with 10 positions matching TRBD1. Germline V lookup: CDR1 KGHSH, CDR2 LQKENI. The V and J ends lost 5 bases and 8 bases, in that order; junction bases with no gene match: 8. CDR3 size: 15 residues.

The gene calls are TRBV6-5 and TRBJ1-2, with D unclear. The CDR3 totals 13 residues. The ends were cut back, 6 bases at V and 1 base at J, with 9 bases in the middle. Germline V gene sequence: CDR1 MNHEY, CDR2 SVGAGI. The CDR3 DNA sequence: TGTGCCAGCAGCTTACATGTTAACTATGGCTACACCTTC. Amino acid sequence: CASSLHVNYGYTF.

V usage is TRBV30 and J usage is TRBJ1-3; 8 bases align to TRBD1. The CDR3 has 12 amino acids. J was trimmed by 8 bases and V by 4 bases; bases with no gene match: 4. The germline CDR1 and CDR2 sequences are GTSNPN and SVGIG (reference sequence). The CDR3 here is CAWIQGAHTIYF. The DNA of the CDR3 is TGTGCCTGGATCCAGGGGGCCCACACCATATATTTT.